The present T cell receptor beta chain was sequenced within a study of T cell clusters in autoimmune cytopenias. Study-wide points: TRB repertoire shifts in secondary cytopenia and chronic lymphocytic leukemia mostly reflected lymphoma, not autoimmunity.

The CDR3 extends over 15 amino acids. TRB amplification used around 270 ng of peripheral blood genomic DNA. Comment on this clonotype: What it binds is unknown.

One tube held mixed TRB-A and TRB-B primer pools for touch-down PCR. Reprocessing the multiplex PCR reads, TCRdb reports a single entry for every CDR3 protein and omits DNA. The specimen's table records some 6,700 distinct CDR3 sequences. This sample was also put to use in a study of T cell repertoires in aging, cancer and after chemotherapy. From that second work: Age-matched healthy donors had significantly more diverse, less clonal blood TCR repertoires than untreated cancer patients.

The sequence was collected from a human donor in good health. The source material was peripheral blood. The J gene is TRBJ2-1, the V gene TRBV12-3 or TRBV12-4. The CDR3 protein is CASRVTFTSYNEQFF.